These 17 T cell receptor beta chains were all obtained from the same sample, sequenced in a study of a mutant IDH1 vaccine in newly diagnosed glioma. Their antigen targets remain unknown. Time point described: week 23, last vaccination. A 20-mer mutant IDH1 peptide at 300 ug was injected subcutaneously with topical imiquimod. Using immunoSEQ multiplex PCR, the repertoire was profiled, and TCRdb retains in-frame clones only, with some absent. Counted here are around 30,000 clones, over 80% occurring once; the ten biggest clones make up roughly 8%. The sample in question was PBMCs, obtained from a glioma patient whose treatment included an IDH1 peptide vaccine. The origin of the receptors is a woman aged 18 to 35 with glioma.

The chain joins TRBV4-3 to TRBJ2-7, with TRBD2 as a possible D gene (6 bases). With 0 bases removed from V and 4 bases from J, the gap between germline ends came to 7 bases. From germline, CDR1 is LGHNA and CDR2 YSLEER. The CDR3 is 13 amino acids. The CDR3: CASSQDAGYEQYF. In DNA, the CDR3 is TGCGCCAGCAGCCAAGATGCGGGGTACGAGCAGTACTTC.

The rearrangement uses TRBV14 and TRBJ1-1; D possibly corresponds to TRBD1 (6 bases). The CDR3 contains 12 residues. Per the germline V gene, CDR1 is SGHDN and CDR2 is FVKESK. V lost 7 bases and J lost 5, with 11 bases in between. The CDR3 sequence is CASNGGGTEAFF. The CDR3 region has the DNA TGTGCCAGCAACGGAGGGGGGACTGAAGCTTTCTTT.

The gene calls are TRBV11-3 and TRBJ2-2, with 10 bases that match TRBD1. The CDR3 extends over 17 amino acids. Germline loops: CDR1 SGHNT, CDR2 YENEEA. The ends lost 5 bases at V and 0 bases at J; junction bases unmatched: 6. The CDR3 here is CASSRGQGRSNTGELFF. CDR3 in DNA: TGTGCCAGCAGCCGGGGACAGGGGCGATCGAACACCGGGGAGCTGTTTTTT. Based on the CDR3 plus reference TRBV11-3 and TRBJ2-2, the full variable domain is EAGVVQSPRYKIIEKKQPVAFWCNPISGHNTLYWYLQNLGQGPELLIRYENEEAVDDSQLPKDRFSAERLKGVDSTLKIQPAELGDSAVYLCASSRGQGRSNTGELFFGEGSRLTVL.

This chain connects TRBV6-8 to TRBJ2-7; 9 nucleotides match TRBD1. Looked up from germline, CDR1 is MNHGY and CDR2 is SAAAGT. This CDR3 has 16 residues. The V and J ends lost 2 bases and 6 bases, in that order; junction bases with no gene match: 11. CDR3 in amino acids: CASSYPKLQGAGEQYF. In nucleotides, the CDR3 is TGTGCCAGCAGTTACCCGAAACTACAGGGGGCGGGCGAGCAGTACTTC.

The V gene is TRBV27, the J gene TRBJ2-7, with a weak D call TRBD2 (5 bases). CDR1 is MNHEY, CDR2 SMNVEV, per germline (reference sequence). The CDR3 totals 16 residues. The germline V and J ends were trimmed by 6 bases and 3 bases, with 21 bases remaining between them. DNA of the CDR3: TGTGCCAGCAGCCCCCTTGGAGGCCGCGACTACTACGAGCAGTACTTC. The encoded protein is CASSPLGGRDYYEQYF.

Points on this clone: The same CDR3 can be traced to other DNA sequences in this sample. The chain recombines TRBV6-5 with TRBJ1-2, with TRBD1 identical over 9 bases. From germline, CDR1 is MNHEY and CDR2 SVGAGI. The CDR3 has 14 amino acids. V lost 6 bases to trimming and J lost 5 bases; unmatched junction nucleotides: 7. The CDR3 region has the DNA TGTGCCAGCAGACCACCCGGGACAGGGTATGGCTACACCTTC. This encodes CASRPPGTGYGYTF.

The CDR3 nucleotides read TGTGCCAGCAGCTGGGACTTCCCCTCCTACAATGAGCAGTTCTTC. Amino acids: CASSWDFPSYNEQFF. The rearrangement links TRBV7-2 to TRBJ2-1; a weak D match, TRBD2 (6 bases). V was cut by 4 bases and J by 0 bases, with 10 bases left in between. The CDR3 consists of 15 residues. CDR1 is SGHTA and CDR2 is FQGNSA in the germline V gene.

This chain links TRBV14 with TRBJ2-7, with 7 bases aligning to TRBD2. Germline lookup yields CDR1 SGHDN and CDR2 FVKESK. Unmatched junction bases numbered 14, after V lost 3 bases and J lost 3 bases. This CDR3 contains 17 residues. The CDR3 reads CASSHVLNSGLNYEQYF. CDR3 coding DNA: TGTGCCAGCAGCCACGTCTTGAACTCGGGACTAAACTACGAGCAGTACTTC. Full variable domain (missing parts from reference TRBV14 and TRBJ2-7): EAGVTQFPSHSVIEKGQTVTLRCDPISGHDNLYWYRRVMGKEIKFLLHFVKESKQDESGMPNNRFLAERTGGTYSTLKVQPAELEDSGVYFCASSHVLNSGLNYEQYFGPGTRLTVT.

The chain has TRBV2 and TRBJ2-3; TRBD1 aligns across 9 bases. This CDR3 has 14 residues. Germline loops: CDR1 SNHLY, CDR2 FYNNEI. V shed 2 bases, J shed 4 bases, and the junction held 1 base outside the gene matches. CDR3: CASSERTGADTQYF. In DNA, the CDR3 is TGTGCCAGCAGTGAAAGGACAGGGGCAGATACGCAGTATTTT. The variable domain in full, completed from reference TRBV2 and TRBJ2-3, reads EPEVTQTPSHQVTQMGQEVILRCVPISNHLYFYWYRQILGQKVEFLVSFYNNEISEKSEIFDDQFSVERPDGSNFTLKIRSTKLEDSAMYFCASSERTGADTQYFGPGTRLTVL.

The chain couples TRBV6-1 to TRBJ1-3; 9 bases line up with TRBD1. This CDR3 region has 16 residues. The J segment lost 1 base and the V segment lost 3 bases, leaving 4 bases of the junction unmatched. Looked up from germline, CDR1 is MNHNS and CDR2 is SASEGT. Here the CDR3 reads CASSDLQGASGNTIYF. The CDR3 DNA reads TGTGCCAGCAGTGACCTACAGGGGGCATCTGGAAACACCATATATTTT.

This clone was found once. The chain links TRBV30 to TRBJ1-4; possibly TRBD1 for D (6 bases). This CDR3 comprises 15 residues. CDR1 and CDR2 (germline): GTSNPN, SVGIG (reference sequence). V was shortened by 4 bases and J by 0 bases, with 12 bases between the two germline ends. CDR3 sequence reads: CAWTSGTTTNEKLFF. Written as DNA, the CDR3 is TGTGCCTGGACCTCCGGGACAACAACTAATGAAAAACTGTTTTTT.

This clone was observed a few times. The chain links TRBV5-4 to TRBJ1-1; the D gene is possibly TRBD1 (5 bases). V was trimmed by 4 bases and J by 2 bases, leaving 21 bases between them. The germline V gene encodes CDR1 SGHNT and CDR2 YYREEE (reference sequence). CDR3 size: 17 residues. The CDR3 DNA sequence: TGTGCCAGCAGCAGCCGCCACTGGGACGGGAAAAACACTGAAGCTTTCTTT. As protein: CASSSRHWDGKNTEAFF.

J is TRBJ1-5 and V is TRBV30; 9 bases match TRBD1. The germline CDR1 and CDR2 sequences are GTSNPN and SVGIG (reference sequence). V trimming: 3 bases; J trimming: 3 bases; junction bases outside the gene matches: 6. The CDR3 has 15 residues. The CDR3 sequence: CAWSAGQGNNQPQHF. CDR3 sequence (DNA): TGTGCCTGGAGCGCTGGACAGGGGAACAATCAGCCCCAGCATTTT.

The V call is TRBV29-1, the J call TRBJ2-3; TRBD2 matches at 7 bases. The J segment lost 0 bases and the V segment lost 4 bases, leaving 4 bases of the junction unmatched. The V gene's germline CDR1 is SQVTM and CDR2 ANQGSEA. The CDR3 consists of 14 residues. CDR3 DNA sequence: TGCAGCGTTGGGCTAGCGGTTAGCACAGATACGCAGTATTTT. This encodes CSVGLAVSTDTQYF.

This chain uses TRBV27 with TRBJ1-1; D is undetermined. The CDR3 has 15 residues. The V and J ends lost 4 bases and 4 bases respectively, with 16 bases between them. Germline loops: CDR1 MNHEY, CDR2 SMNVEV (reference sequence). In DNA form, the CDR3 reads TGTGCCAGCAGTTCCTCGACCTCGGGCAGCACTGAAGCTTTCTTT. Its protein product is CASSSSTSGSTEAFF.

The chain recombines TRBV7-2 with TRBJ2-3; tentatively, D is TRBD2 (5 bases). Germline CDR1 reads SGHTA; CDR2 reads FQGNSA. The ends were cut back, 2 bases at V and 0 bases at J, with 12 bases in the middle. CDR3 length: 16 amino acids. The CDR3 protein is CASSLRRSGSTDTQYF. As DNA, the CDR3 is TGTGCCAGCAGCTTACGTCGAAGCGGAAGCACAGATACGCAGTATTTT. Looking up the rest from reference TRBV7-2 and TRBJ2-3 gives the full variable domain: GAGVSQSPSNKVTEKGKDVELRCDPISGHTALYWYRQSLGQGLEFLIYFQGNSAPDKSGLPSDRFSAERTGGSVSTLTIQRTQQEDSAVYLCASSLRRSGSTDTQYFGPGTRLTVL.

The J gene is TRBJ1-2, the V gene TRBV5-6; 8 bases are a match to TRBD1. The CDR3 has 15 residues. Germline trimming cut 4 bases from V and 7 bases from J; bases unmatched to any gene: 12. The germline CDR1 and CDR2 sequences are SGHDT and YYEEEE. The CDR3 reads CASSPDTGGVGGYTF. CDR3 in DNA: TGTGCCAGCAGCCCCGACACAGGGGGGGTAGGTGGCTACACCTTC.